These 3 T cell receptor beta chains came from one sample sequenced in a study of blood T cells in healthy people across ages. Through a sample-barcoded 5' primer and a J-beta primer mix, a second PCR was run for 7 to 11 cycles. From the 5' RACE reads, TCRdb called clonotypes with MiXCR, one entry per CDR3 protein. Among fewer than 1,000,000 distinct CDR3 sequences listed, 35% to 50% were seen once. The sequencing input was blood. These receptors were obtained from a man at least 80 years old in good health.

This chain joins TRBV2 and TRBJ2-7; 10 nucleotides agree with TRBD1. Germline-derived CDR1 and CDR2 are SNHLY and FYNNEI. The junction had 9 bases not matched to a gene; V was cut back by 5 bases and J by 5 bases. The CDR3 totals 15 residues. The CDR3: CASSPGQGKFHEQYF. CDR3 nucleotide sequence: TGTGCCAGCAGTCCGGGACAGGGGAAATTTCACGAGCAGTACTTC. The full variable domain, completed using reference TRBV2 and TRBJ2-7, is EPEVTQTPSHQVTQMGQEVILRCVPISNHLYFYWYRQILGQKVEFLVSFYNNEISEKSEIFDDQFSVERPDGSNFTLKIRSTKLEDSAMYFCASSPGQGKFHEQYFGPGTRLTVT.

The chain links TRBV25-1 to TRBJ2-5, with 9 bases that match TRBD1. From germline, CDR1 is MGHDK and CDR2 SYGVNS. The CDR3 is made up of 14 amino acids. After removal of 10 bases from V and 7 bases from J, the junction contained 13 bases not matched to a gene. The chain's CDR3 is CAIKIGQGRVTQYF. The CDR3 DNA sequence: TGTGCCATTAAGATAGGACAGGGGCGAGTGACCCAGTACTTC.

V gene TRBV2 combines with J gene TRBJ1-4; 7 positions agree with TRBD1. Germline V CDR1 and CDR2: SNHLY, FYNNEI. V lost 6 bases, J lost 0 bases, and 4 bases stayed unmatched. This CDR3 contains 15 residues. CDR3 sequence reads: CASRTGIATNEKLFF. Here the CDR3 DNA reads TGTGCCAGCAGGACAGGGATTGCAACTAATGAAAAACTGTTTTTT. Complete variable domain (other parts from reference TRBV2 and TRBJ1-4): EPEVTQTPSHQVTQMGQEVILRCVPISNHLYFYWYRQILGQKVEFLVSFYNNEISEKSEIFDDQFSVERPDGSNFTLKIRSTKLEDSAMYFCASRTGIATNEKLFFGSGTQLSVL.